This T cell receptor beta chain comes out of a study of identifying expanded T cells in peripheral blood. Findings and caveats of the study: Clone count variance between roughly 2-week samples rose with total template count. Technical replicates showed around 1.1 changed clones; approximately 2 weeks 15 to 20; four weeks 19.

Method: immunoSEQ multiplex PCR; TCRdb's copy keeps in-frame clones and lacks some. The repertoire holds 95,000 to 100,000 clones, with 70% to 90% as singletons. CDR1 KGHSY and CDR2 FQNENV come from the germline V gene. Trimming removed 4 bases from V and 12 bases from J; junction bases left unmatched: 9. The length of the CDR3 is 14 residues. During the collection period, no donor immune events like infections were recorded. In regard to this clone: Antigen: not known.

Source material: blood. This sequence was found in a person aged 18-70 years in good health. V gene TRBV16 combines with J gene TRBJ2-1, with 10 bases lining up with TRBD1. CDR3 sequence: CASSPGTGAFGQFF. The CDR3 nucleotides are TGTGCCAGCAGCCCCGGGACAGGGGCTTTTGGGCAGTTCTTC. Looking up the rest from reference TRBV16 and TRBJ2-1 gives the full variable domain: GEEVAQTPKHLVRGEGQKAKLYCAPIKGHSYVFWYQQVLKNEFKFLISFQNENVFDETGMPKERFSAKCLPNSPCSLEIQATKLEDSAVYFCASSPGTGAFGQFFGPGTRLTVL.